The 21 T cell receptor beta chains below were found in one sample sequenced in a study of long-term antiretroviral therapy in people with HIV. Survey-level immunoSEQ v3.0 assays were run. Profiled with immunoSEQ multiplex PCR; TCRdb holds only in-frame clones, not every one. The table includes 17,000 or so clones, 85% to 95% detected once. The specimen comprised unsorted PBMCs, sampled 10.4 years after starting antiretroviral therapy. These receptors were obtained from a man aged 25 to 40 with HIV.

The CDR3 sequence is CASSLRDRDGYTF. The CDR3 nucleotides are TGTGCCAGCAGCCTCCGGGACAGGGATGGCTACACCTTC. V and J are TRBV11-2 and TRBJ1-2; 9 bases line up with TRBD1. V lost 5 bases and J lost 6; bases outside the gene matches: 4. Looked up from germline, CDR1 is SGHAT and CDR2 is FQNNGV. This CDR3 has 13 amino acids. Supplemented by reference TRBV11-2 and TRBJ1-2, the full variable domain reads EAGVAQSPRYKIIEKRQSVAFWCNPISGHATLYWYQQILGQGPKLLIQFQNNGVVDDSQLPKDRFSAERLKGVDSTLKIQPAKLEDSAVYLCASSLRDRDGYTFGSGTRLTVV.

The CDR3 sequence: CASNQGAGGANVLTF. DNA for the CDR3: TGTGCCAGCAACCAGGGGGCAGGAGGGGCCAACGTCCTGACTTTC. The chain uses TRBV6-5 and TRBJ2-6, with 8 bases aligning to TRBD1. V dropped 7 bases and J dropped 4; count of bases not matched to a gene: 6. The CDR3 runs 15 residues. Germline V gene lookup returns CDR1 MNHEY and CDR2 SVGAGI.

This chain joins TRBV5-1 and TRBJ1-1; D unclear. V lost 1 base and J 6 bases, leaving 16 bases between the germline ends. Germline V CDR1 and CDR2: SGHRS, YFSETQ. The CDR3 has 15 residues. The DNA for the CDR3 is TGCGCCAGCAGCTTGTTAGGAGGAGAGGCGGCTGAAGCTTTCTTT. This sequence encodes CASSLLGGEAAEAFF.

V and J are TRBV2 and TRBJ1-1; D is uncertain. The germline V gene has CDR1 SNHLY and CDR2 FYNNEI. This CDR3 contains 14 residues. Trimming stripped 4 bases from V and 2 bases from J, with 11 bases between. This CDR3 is CASSAEGGNTEAFF. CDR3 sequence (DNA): TGTGCCAGCAGTGCCGAGGGCGGAAACACTGAAGCTTTCTTT.

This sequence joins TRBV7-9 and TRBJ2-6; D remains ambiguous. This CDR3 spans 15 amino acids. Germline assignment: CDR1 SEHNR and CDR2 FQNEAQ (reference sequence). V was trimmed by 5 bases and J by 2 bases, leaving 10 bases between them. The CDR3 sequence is CASSPPAAGANVLTF. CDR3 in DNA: TGTGCCAGCAGCCCTCCGGCTGCTGGGGCCAACGTCCTGACTTTC.

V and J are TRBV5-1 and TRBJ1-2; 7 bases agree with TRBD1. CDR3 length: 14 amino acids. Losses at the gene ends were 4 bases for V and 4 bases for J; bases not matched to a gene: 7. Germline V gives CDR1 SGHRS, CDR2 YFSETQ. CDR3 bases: TGCGCCAGCAGCGTGGGACAGTTGGGCTATGGCTACACCTTC. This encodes CASSVGQLGYGYTF.

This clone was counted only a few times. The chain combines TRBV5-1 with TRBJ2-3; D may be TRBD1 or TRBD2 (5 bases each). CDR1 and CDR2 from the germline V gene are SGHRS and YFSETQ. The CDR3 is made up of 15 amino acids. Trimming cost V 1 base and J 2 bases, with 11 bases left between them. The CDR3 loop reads CASSLLRESTDTQYF. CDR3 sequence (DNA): TGCGCCAGCAGCTTGCTCAGGGAGTCCACAGATACGCAGTATTTT.

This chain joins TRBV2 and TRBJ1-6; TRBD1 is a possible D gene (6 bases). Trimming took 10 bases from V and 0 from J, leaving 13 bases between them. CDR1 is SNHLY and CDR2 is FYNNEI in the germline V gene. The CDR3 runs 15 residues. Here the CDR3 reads CATRQASSYNSPLHF. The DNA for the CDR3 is TGTGCCACCCGACAGGCTAGCTCCTATAATTCACCCCTCCACTTT.

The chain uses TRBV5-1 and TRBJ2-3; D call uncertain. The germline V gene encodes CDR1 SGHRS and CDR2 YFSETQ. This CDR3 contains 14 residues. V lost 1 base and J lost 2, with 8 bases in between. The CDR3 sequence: CASSLRTYTDTQYF. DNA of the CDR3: TGCGCCAGCAGCTTGAGGACCTACACAGATACGCAGTATTTT.

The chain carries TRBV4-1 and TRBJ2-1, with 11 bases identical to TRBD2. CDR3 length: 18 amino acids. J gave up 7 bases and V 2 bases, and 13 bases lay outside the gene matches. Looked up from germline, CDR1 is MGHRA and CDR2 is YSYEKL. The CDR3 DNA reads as TGCGCCAGCAGCCAACCGACTAGCGGGGACATTCCAGCAAATGAGCAGTTCTTC. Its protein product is CASSQPTSGDIPANEQFF.

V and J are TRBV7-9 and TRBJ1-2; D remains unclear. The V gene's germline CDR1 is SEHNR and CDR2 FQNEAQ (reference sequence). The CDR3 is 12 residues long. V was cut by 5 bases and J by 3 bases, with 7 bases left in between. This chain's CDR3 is CASSATDYGYTF. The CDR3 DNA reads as TGTGCCAGCAGCGCCACAGACTATGGCTACACCTTC.

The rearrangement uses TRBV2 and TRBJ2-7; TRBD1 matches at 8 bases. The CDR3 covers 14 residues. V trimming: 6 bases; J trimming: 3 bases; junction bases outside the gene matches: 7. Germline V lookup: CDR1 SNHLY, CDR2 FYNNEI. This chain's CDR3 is CASRDRDHHYEQYF. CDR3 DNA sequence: TGTGCCAGCAGGGACAGGGATCATCACTACGAGCAGTACTTC.

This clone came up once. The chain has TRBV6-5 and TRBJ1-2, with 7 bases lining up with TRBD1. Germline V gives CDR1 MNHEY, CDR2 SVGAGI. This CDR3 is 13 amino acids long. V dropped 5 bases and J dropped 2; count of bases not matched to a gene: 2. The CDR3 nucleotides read TGTGCCAGCAGTCCGGACAGGAACTATGGCTACACCTTC. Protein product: CASSPDRNYGYTF.

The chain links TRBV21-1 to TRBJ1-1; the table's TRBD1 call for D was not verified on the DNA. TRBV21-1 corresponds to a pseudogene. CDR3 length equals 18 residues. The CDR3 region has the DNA TGTGCCAGCAGCAAAGTTCCCCGGGACACGATCCCGAACACTGAAGCTTTCTTT. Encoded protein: CASSKVPRDTIPNTEAFF.

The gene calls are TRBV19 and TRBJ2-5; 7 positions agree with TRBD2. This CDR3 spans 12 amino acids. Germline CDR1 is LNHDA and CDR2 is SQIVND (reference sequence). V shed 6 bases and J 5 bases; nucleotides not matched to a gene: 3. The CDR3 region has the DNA TGTGCCAGTAGGGGAGGGGAGGAGACCCAGTACTTC. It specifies CASRGGEETQYF.

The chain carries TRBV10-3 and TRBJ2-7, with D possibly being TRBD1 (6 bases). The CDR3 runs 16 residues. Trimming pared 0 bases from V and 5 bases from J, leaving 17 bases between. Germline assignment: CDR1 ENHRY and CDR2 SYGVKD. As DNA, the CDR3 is TGTGCCATCAGTGAGTCGGGCAGGGGTCCGTTCGACGAGCAGTACTTC. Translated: CAISESGRGPFDEQYF.

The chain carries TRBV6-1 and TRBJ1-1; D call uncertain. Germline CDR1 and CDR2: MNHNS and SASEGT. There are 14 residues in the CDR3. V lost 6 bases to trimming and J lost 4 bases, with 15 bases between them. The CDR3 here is CASRTISGSTEAFF. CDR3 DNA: TGTGCCAGCAGGACAATATCAGGCAGCACTGAAGCTTTCTTT.

The CDR3 DNA reads TGCGCCAGCAGCTTGGAGGTGGGCGAGCAGGGCACTGAAGCTTTCTTT. It yields the protein CASSLEVGEQGTEAFF. V gene TRBV5-1 combines with J gene TRBJ1-1, with D possibly TRBD1 on 5 matching bases. Trimming removed 0 bases from V and 4 bases from J, with 16 bases in between. The V gene's germline CDR1 is SGHRS and CDR2 YFSETQ. This CDR3 contains 16 residues.

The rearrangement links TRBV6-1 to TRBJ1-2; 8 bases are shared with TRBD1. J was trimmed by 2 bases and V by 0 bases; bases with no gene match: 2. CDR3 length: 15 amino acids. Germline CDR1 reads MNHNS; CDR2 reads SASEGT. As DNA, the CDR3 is TGTGCCAGCAGTGAAGCGTCAGGGGGCAACTATGGCTACACCTTC. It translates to CASSEASGGNYGYTF.

CDR3 loop: CASSLDPVSSGEQYV. The DNA of the CDR3 is TGTGCCAGCAGCTTAGATCCGGTTTCCTCGGGCGAGCAGTACGTC. V is TRBV11-2 and J is TRBJ2-7; D is unclear. Germline lookup yields CDR1 SGHAT and CDR2 FQNNGV. V lost 0 bases and J 6 bases, leaving 15 bases between the germline ends. CDR3 size: 15 residues.

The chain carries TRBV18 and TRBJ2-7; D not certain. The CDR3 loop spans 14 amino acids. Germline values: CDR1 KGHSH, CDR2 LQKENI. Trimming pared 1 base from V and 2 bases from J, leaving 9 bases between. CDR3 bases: TGTGCCAGCTCACCACGGTTCAGCCCCTACGAGCAGTACTTC. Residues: CASSPRFSPYEQYF.